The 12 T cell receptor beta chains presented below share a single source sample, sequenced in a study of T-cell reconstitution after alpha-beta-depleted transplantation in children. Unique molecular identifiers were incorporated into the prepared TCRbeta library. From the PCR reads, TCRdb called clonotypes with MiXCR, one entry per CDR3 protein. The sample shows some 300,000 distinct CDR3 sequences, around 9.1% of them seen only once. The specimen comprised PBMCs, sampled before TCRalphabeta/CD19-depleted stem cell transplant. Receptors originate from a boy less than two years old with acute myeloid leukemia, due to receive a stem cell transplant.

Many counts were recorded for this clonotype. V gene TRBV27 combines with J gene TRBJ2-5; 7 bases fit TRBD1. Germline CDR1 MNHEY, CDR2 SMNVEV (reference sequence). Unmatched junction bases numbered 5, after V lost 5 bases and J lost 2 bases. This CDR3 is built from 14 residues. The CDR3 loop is CASSARDRQETQYF. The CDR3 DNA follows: TGTGCCAGCAGTGCCCGGGACAGACAAGAGACCCAGTACTTC.

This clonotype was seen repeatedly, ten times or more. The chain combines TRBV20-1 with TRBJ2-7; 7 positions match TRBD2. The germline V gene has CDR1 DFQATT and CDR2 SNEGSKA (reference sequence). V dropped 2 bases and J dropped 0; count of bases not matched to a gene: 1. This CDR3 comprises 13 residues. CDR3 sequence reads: CSARREGSYEQYF. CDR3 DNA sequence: TGCAGTGCTAGAAGGGAGGGCTCCTACGAGCAGTACTTC.

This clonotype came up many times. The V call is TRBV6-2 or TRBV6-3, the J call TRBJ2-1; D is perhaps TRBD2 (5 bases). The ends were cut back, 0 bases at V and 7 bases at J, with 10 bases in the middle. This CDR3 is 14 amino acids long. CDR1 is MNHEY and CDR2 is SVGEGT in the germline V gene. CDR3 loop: CASSYSPSRNEQFF. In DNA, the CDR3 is TGTGCCAGCAGTTACTCCCCTAGCAGAAATGAGCAGTTCTTC.

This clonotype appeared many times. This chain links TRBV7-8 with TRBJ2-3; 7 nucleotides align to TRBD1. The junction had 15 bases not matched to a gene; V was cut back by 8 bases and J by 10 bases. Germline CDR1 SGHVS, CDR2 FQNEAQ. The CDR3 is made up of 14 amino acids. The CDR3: CASHPGQARWAQYF. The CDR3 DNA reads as TGTGCCAGCCATCCCGGACAGGCTCGGTGGGCGCAGTATTTT.

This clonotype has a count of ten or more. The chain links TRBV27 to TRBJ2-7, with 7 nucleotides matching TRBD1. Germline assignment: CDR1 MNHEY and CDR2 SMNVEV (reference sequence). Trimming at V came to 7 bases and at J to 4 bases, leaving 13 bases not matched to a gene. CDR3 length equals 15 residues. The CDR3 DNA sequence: TGTGCCAGCAACCTACCCGTGGGACAGCGATACGAGCAGTACTTC. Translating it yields CASNLPVGQRYEQYF.

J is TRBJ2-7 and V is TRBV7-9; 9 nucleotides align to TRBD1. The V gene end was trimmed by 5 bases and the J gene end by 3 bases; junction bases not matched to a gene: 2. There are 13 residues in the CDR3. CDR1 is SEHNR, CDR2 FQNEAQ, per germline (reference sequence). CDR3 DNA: TGTGCCAGCAGCGGGACAGGGCACTACGAGCAGTACTTC. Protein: CASSGTGHYEQYF.

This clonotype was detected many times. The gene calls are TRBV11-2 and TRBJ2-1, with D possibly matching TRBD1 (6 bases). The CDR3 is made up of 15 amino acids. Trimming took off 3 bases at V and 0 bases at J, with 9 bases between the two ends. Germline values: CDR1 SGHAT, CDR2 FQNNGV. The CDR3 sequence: CASSFQGSSYNEQFF. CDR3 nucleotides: TGTGCCAGCAGCTTTCAGGGGAGCTCCTACAATGAGCAGTTCTTC.

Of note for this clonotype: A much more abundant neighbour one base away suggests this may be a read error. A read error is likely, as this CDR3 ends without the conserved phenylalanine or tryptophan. CDR3 nucleotide sequence: TGTGCCAGCAAAGGAGGCGGGAGGGCAAACACCGGGGAGCTGTTTCTT. Its protein product is CASKGGGRANTGELFL. This chain connects TRBV7-9 to TRBJ2-2; TRBD2 aligns across 9 bases. The CDR3 is 16 residues long. From germline, CDR1 is SEHNR and CDR2 FQNEAQ (reference sequence). The junction had 8 bases not matched to a gene; V was cut back by 7 bases and J by 2 bases.

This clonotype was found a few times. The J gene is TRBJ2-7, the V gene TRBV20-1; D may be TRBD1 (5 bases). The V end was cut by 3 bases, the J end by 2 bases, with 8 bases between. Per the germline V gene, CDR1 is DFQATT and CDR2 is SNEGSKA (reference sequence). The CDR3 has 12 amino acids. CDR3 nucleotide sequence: TGCAGTGCTAGCAGGGCCCCCTACGAGCAGTACTTC. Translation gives CSASRAPYEQYF.

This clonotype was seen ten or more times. CDR3 bases: TGTGCCAGCAGCTTAGTTTTCGCCTCTGGGGCCAACGTCCTGACTTTC. Translated: CASSLVFASGANVLTF. This sequence joins TRBV7-9 and TRBJ2-6; D remains ambiguous. This CDR3 spans 16 amino acids. From germline, CDR1 is SEHNR and CDR2 FQNEAQ (reference sequence). Trimming stripped 1 base from V and 0 bases from J, with 7 bases between.

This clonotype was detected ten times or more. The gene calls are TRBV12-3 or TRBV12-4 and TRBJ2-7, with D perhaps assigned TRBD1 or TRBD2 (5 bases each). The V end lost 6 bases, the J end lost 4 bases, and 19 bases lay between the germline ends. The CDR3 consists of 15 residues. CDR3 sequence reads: CASSPRPGTSYEQYF. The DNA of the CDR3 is TGTGCCAGCAGCCCTCGACCGGGGACCAGTTACGAGCAGTACTTC.

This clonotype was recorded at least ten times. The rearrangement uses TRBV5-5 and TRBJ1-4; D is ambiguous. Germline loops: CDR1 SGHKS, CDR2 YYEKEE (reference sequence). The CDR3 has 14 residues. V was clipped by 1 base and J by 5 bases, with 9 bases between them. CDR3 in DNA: TGTGCCAGCAGCTTGTGGACGGGGAATGAAAAACTGTTTTTT. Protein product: CASSLWTGNEKLFF.